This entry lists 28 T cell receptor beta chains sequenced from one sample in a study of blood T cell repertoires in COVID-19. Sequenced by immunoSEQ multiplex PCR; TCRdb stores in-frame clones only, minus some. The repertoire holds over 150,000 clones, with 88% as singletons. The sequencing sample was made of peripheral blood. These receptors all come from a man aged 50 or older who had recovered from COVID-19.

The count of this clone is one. CDR3 sequence (DNA): TGTGCCAGCAGCTTGGCTGGTTCCAGGGGGCACGGCTACACCTTC. Translation gives CASSLAGSRGHGYTF. The chain combines TRBV5-5 with TRBJ1-2; 8 nucleotides match TRBD1. Germline V gene lookup returns CDR1 SGHKS and CDR2 YYEKEE (reference sequence). The CDR3 is 15 residues long. J lost 8 bases, V lost 0 bases, and 9 bases had no gene match.

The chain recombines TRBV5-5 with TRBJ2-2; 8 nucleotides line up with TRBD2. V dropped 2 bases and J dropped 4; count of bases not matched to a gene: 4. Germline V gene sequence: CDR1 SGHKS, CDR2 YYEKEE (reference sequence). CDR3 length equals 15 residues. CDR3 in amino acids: CASSLVAGPTGELFF. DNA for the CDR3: TGTGCCAGCAGCTTAGTAGCGGGGCCCACCGGGGAGCTGTTTTTT.

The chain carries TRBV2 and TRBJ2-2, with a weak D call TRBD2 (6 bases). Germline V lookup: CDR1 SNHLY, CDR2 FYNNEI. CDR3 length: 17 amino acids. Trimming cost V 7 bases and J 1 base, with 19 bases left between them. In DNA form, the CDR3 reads TGTGCCAGCATCGATGGACAACTAGCCGGGAACACCGGGGAGCTGTTTTTT. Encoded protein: CASIDGQLAGNTGELFF.

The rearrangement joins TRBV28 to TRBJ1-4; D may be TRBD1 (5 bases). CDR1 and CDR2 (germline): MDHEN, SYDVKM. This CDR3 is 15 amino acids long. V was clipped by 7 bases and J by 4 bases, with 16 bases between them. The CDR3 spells CASTLSGGFNEKLFF. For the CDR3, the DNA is TGTGCCAGCACCCTCTCTGGGGGGTTTAATGAAAAACTGTTTTTT. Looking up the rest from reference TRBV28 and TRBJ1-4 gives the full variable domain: DVKVTQSSRYLVKRTGEKVFLECVQDMDHENMFWYRQDPGLGLRLIYFSYDVKMKEKGDIPEGYSVSREKKERFSLILESASTNQTSMYLCASTLSGGFNEKLFFGSGTQLSVL.

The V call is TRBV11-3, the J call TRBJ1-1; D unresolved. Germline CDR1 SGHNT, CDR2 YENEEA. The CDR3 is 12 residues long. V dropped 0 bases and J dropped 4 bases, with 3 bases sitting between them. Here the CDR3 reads CASSLDRTEAFF. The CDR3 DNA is TGTGCCAGCAGCTTAGATCGCACTGAAGCTTTCTTT.

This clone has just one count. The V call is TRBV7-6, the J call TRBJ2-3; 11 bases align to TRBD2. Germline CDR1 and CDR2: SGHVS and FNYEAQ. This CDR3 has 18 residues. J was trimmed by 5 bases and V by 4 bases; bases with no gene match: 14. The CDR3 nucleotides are TGTGCCAGCAGCTCCGCCGCTAGCGGGAGGTTTGGAGGAGATACGCAGTATTTT. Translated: CASSSAASGRFGGDTQYF.

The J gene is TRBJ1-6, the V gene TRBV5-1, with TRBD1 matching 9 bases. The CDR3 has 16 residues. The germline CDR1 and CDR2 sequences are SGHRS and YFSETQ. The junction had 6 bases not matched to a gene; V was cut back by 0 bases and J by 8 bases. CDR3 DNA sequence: TGCGCCAGCAGCTTGGAGTCGGGACAGGGCCATTCACCCCTCCACTTT. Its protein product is CASSLESGQGHSPLHF. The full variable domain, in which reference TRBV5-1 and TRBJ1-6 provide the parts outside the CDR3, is KAGVTQTPRYLIKTRGQQVTLSCSPISGHRSVSWYQQTPGQGLQFLFEYFSETQRNKGNFPGRFSGRQFSNSRSEMNVSTLELGDSALYLCASSLESGQGHSPLHFGNGTRLTVT.

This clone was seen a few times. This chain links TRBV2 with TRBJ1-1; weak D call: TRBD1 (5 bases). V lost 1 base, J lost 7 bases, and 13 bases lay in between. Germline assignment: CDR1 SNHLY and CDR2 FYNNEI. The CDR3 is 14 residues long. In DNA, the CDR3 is TGTGCCAGCAGTGAAGAGGGGATGACTGATGAAGCTTTCTTT. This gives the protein CASSEEGMTDEAFF. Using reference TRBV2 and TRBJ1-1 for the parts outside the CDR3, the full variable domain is EPEVTQTPSHQVTQMGQEVILRCVPISNHLYFYWYRQILGQKVEFLVSFYNNEISEKSEIFDDQFSVERPDGSNFTLKIRSTKLEDSAMYFCASSEEGMTDEAFFGQGTRLTVV.

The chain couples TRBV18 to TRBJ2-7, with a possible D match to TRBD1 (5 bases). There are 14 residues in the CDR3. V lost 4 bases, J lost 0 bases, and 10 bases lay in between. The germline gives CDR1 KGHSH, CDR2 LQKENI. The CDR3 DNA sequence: TGTGCCAGCTCACAGACAGTTACCTCCTACGAGCAGTACTTC. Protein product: CASSQTVTSYEQYF.

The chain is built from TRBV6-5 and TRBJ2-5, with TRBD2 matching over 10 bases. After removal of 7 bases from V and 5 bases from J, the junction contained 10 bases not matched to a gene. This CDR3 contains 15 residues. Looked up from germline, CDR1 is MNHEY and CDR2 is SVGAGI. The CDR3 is CASTERAGGRETQYF. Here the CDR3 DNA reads TGTGCCAGCACCGAACGAGCGGGGGGGCGGGAGACCCAGTACTTC.

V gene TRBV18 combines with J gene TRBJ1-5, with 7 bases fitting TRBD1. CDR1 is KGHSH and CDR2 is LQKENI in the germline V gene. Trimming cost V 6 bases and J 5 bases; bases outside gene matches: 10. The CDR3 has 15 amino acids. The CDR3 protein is CASSPNDRVDQPQHF. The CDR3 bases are TGTGCCAGCTCTCCCAATGACAGGGTGGATCAGCCCCAGCATTTT.

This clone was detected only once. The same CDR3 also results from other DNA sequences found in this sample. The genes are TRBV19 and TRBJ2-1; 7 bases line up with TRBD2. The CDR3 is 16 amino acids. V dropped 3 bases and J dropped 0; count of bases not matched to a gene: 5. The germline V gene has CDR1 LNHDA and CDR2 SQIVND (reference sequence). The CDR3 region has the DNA TGTGCCAGTAGTATTGTGGGAGGGAGCTCCTACAATGAGCAGTTCTTC. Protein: CASSIVGGSSYNEQFF.

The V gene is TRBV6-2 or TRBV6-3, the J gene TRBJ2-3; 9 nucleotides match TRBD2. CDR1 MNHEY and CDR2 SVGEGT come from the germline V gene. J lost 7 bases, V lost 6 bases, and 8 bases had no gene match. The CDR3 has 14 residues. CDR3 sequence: CASSRSSGENTQYF. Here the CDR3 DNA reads TGTGCCAGCAGCAGATCTAGCGGGGAAAATACGCAGTATTTT.

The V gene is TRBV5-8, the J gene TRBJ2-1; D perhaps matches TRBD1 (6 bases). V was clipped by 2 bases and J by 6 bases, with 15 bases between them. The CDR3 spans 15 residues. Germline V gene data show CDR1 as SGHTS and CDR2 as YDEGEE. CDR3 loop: CASSFRGTEFNEQFF. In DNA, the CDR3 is TGTGCCAGCAGCTTCAGGGGTACTGAATTCAATGAGCAGTTCTTC. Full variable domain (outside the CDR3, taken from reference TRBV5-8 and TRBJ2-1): EAGVTQSPTHLIKTRGQQATLRCSPISGHTSVYWYQQALGLGLQFLLWYDEGEERNRGNFPPRFSGRQFPNYSSELNVNALELEDSALYLCASSFRGTEFNEQFFGPGTRLTVL.

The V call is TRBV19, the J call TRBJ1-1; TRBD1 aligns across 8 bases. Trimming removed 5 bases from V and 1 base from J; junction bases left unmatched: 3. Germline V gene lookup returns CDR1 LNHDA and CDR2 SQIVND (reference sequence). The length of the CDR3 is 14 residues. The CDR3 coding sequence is TGTGCCAGTAGTCGACAGGGGCCGAACACTGAAGCTTTCTTT. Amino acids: CASSRQGPNTEAFF.

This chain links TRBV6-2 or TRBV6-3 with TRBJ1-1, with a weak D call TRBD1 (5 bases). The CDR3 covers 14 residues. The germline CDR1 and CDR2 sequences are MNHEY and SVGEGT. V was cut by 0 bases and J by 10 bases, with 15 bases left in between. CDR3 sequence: CASSYSGQGGAAFF. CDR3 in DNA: TGTGCCAGCAGTTACTCGGGTCAGGGAGGCGCAGCTTTCTTT.

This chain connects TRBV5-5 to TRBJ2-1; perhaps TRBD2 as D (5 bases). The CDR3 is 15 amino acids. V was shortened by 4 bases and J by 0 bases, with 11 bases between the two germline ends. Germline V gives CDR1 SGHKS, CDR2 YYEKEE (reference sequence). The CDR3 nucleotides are TGTGCCAGCAGCGCAGAGGGTTCCTCCTACAATGAGCAGTTCTTC. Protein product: CASSAEGSSYNEQFF. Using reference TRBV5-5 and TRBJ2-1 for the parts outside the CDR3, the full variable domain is DAGVTQSPTHLIKTRGQQVTLRCSPISGHKSVSWYQQVLGQGPQFIFQYYEKEERGRGNFPDRFSARQFPNYSSELNVNALLLGDSALYLCASSAEGSSYNEQFFGPGTRLTVL.

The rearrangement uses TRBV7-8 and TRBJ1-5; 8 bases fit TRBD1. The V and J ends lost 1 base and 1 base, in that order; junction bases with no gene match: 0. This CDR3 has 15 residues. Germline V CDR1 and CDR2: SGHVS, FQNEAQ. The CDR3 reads CASSLGQGSNQPQHF. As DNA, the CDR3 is TGTGCCAGCAGCTTAGGACAGGGGAGCAATCAGCCCCAGCATTTT.

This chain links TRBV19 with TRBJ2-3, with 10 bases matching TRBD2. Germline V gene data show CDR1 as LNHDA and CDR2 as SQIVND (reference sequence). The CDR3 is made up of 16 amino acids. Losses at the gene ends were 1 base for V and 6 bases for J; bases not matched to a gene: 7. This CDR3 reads CASSIGQRGGRDTQYF. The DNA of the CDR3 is TGTGCCAGTAGTATAGGACAGCGGGGGGGCCGGGATACGCAGTATTTT.

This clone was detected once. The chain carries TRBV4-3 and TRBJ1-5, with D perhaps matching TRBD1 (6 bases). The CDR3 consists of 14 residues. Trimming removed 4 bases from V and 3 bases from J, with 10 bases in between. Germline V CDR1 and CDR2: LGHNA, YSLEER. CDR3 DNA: TGCGCCAGCAGCCCCCTGGGGGCCAATCAGCCCCAGCATTTT. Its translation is CASSPLGANQPQHF.

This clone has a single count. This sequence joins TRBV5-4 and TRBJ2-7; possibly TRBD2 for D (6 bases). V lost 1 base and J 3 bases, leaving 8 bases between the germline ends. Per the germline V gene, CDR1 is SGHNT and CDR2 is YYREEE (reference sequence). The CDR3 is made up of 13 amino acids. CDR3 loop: CASSLSSDYEQYF. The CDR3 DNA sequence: TGTGCCAGCAGCTTGTCTAGCGACTACGAGCAGTACTTC.

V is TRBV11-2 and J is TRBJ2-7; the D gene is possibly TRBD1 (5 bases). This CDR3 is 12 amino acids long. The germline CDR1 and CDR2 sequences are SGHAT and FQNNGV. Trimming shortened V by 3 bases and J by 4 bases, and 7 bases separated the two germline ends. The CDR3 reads CASSFPGYEQYF. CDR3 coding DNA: TGTGCCAGCAGCTTTCCAGGGTACGAGCAGTACTTC.

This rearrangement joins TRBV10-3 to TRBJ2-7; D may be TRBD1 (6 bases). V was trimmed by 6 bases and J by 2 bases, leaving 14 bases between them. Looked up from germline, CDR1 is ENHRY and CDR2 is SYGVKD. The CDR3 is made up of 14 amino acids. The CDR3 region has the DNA TGTGCCATCAGGGGACACGGGACGACCTACGAGCAGTACTTC. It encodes CAIRGHGTTYEQYF.

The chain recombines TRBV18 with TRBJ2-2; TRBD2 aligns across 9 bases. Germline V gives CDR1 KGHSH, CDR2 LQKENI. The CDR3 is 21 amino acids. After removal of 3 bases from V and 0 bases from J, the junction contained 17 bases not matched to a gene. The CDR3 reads CASSPTRSVGGRASNTGELFF. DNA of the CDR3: TGTGCCAGCTCACCGACTAGAAGTGTTGGCGGGAGGGCCTCGAACACCGGGGAGCTGTTTTTT.

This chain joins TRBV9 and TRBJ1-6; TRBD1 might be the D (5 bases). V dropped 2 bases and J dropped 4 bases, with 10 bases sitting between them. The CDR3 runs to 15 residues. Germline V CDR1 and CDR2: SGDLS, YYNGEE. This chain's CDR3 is CASSVDGGYNSPLHF. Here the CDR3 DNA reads TGTGCCAGCAGCGTGGACGGGGGGTATAATTCACCCCTCCACTTT.

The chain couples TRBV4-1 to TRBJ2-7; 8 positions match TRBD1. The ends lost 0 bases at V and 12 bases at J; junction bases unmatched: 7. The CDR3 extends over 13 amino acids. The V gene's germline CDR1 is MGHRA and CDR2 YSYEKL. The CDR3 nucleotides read TGCGCCAGCAGCCAAGAAGGAGGACAGGGAATGTACTTC. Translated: CASSQEGGQGMYF.

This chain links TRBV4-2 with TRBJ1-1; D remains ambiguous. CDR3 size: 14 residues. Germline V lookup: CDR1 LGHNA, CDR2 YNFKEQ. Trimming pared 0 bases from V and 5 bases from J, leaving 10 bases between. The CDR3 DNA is TGTGCCAGCAGCCAAGAGGCGGGGAATACTGAAGCTTTCTTT. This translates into CASSQEAGNTEAFF.

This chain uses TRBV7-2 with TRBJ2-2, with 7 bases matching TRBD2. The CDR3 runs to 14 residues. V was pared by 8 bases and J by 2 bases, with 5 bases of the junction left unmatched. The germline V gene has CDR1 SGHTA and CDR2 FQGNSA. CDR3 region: CASAGGINTGELFF. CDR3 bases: TGTGCCAGCGCCGGGGGGATAAACACCGGGGAGCTGTTTTTT. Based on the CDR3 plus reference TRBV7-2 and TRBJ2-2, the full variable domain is GAGVSQSPSNKVTEKGKDVELRCDPISGHTALYWYRQSLGQGLEFLIYFQGNSAPDKSGLPSDRFSAERTGGSVSTLTIQRTQQEDSAVYLCASAGGINTGELFFGEGSRLTVL.